This T cell receptor (beta chain) was sequenced for a study of Ad26.COV2.S vaccination and SARS-CoV-2 variants (dated by TCRdb to the early 2020s). For the study in its entirety: Donors in the vaccine arm were drawn from COV1001, a phase I-IIa trial of Ad26.COV2.S in healthy adults that was multicentre, randomized, double-blind and placebo-controlled. Ad26.COV2.S was given intramuscularly at 5x10^10 or 1x10^11 viral particles, as a single shot or as two shots 56 days apart. The specificity and breadth of SARS-CoV-2-reactive T cell receptors after Ad26.COV2.S vaccination were assessed by TCRbeta repertoire sequencing. A total of around 32 samples were included in the TCR-sequenced set, comprising around 19 Ad26.COV2.S vaccine recipients, 5 placebo recipients and 8 SARS-CoV-2 convalescent individuals. Trial participants were randomized into five groups of five, in which low-dose or high-dose Ad26.COV2.S was given once or twice, or placebo was given on both occasions. Blinding of investigators to trial group allocation was maintained during experiments and outcome assessment.

TCRbeta CDR3 regions were sequenced with the immunoSEQ Assay. After extraction, genomic DNA underwent amplification by bias-controlled multiplex PCR, followed by high-throughput sequencing. For the original study's pipeline: Collapsing and filtering of sequences were performed to quantify the absolute abundance of each unique TCRbeta CDR3 region. T cell fraction was estimated by normalizing TCRbeta template counts to usable DNA, with usable DNA measured through amplification of reference genes found in all nucleated cells. Repertoire TCRs were annotated as SARS-CoV-2-specific when V gene, CDR3 amino acid sequence and J gene were exactly matched to a known reactive TCR set. The reference SARS-CoV-2 TCR set was obtained from MIRA and was filtered for enrichment in COVID-19-positive ImmuneCODE repertoires, whereby public or cross-reactive TCRs were removed. Drawing on the MIRA antigens, annotated TCRs were analysed further at the level of specific ORF or position within ORF. Breadth was defined as annotated unique rearrangements over total unique productive rearrangements; depth was the summed frequency of those rearrangements. TCR breadth was compared between groups using two-sided Wilcoxon rank-sum tests. The clones in this table, taken by TCRdb from immuneACCESS, are in-frame only. Not every clone is retained; where verified, under half of the shortfall comes from an unresolved V gene, and the cause of the rest is unknown. Clone size and the V and J calls come from that table; the DNA yielded D and trimming. This sample is represented by about 680,000 clones; around 92% of them were singletons. The top ten constitute approximately 1.5% of the sample.

As concerns this clone: The antigen this receptor binds is unknown. No qualities accompany the bases; no much larger clone lies one base away.

What the study reported, not specific to this receptor: Comparable non-spike TCR breadth was observed between vaccine and placebo recipients, consistent with only spike being contained in the vaccine. The study was not powered for comparison of responses between vaccine doses or regimens. The authors noted that the TCR breadth and depth analyses may have underestimated total T cell responses. Ad26.COV2.S recipients had higher spike-specific TCR breadth than placebo recipients (P = 0.0014). Substantial breadth of spike-specific CD8+ and CD4+ T cell responses was reported after vaccination.

The sample's treatment or condition, from its label and the paper: 15 to 20 received Ad26.COV2.S at low or high dose, single or two shots; a few received placebo; per-sample allocation not given. For vaccine and placebo recipients, the sequenced repertoires came from samples collected on day 63 after the first injection. Between 29 July and 7 August 2020, Cohort 1b enrolled about 27 adults aged 18-55 years at one site in Boston, USA. As a vaccine, Ad26.COV2.S was a replication-incompetent adenovirus type 26 vector that expressed a prefusion-stabilized SARS-CoV-2 spike protein derived from the original Wuhan strain. The CDR3 spans 17 residues, from the cysteine through the phenylalanine. The retained sequence is limited to the CDR3, 51 bases, with the frame set at the first base. V is pruned by 6 bases and J by 8 bases, leaving 19 bases of the junction without a gene match. In the germline V gene, CDR1 corresponds to SNHLY and CDR2 to FYNNEI.

This TCR was sampled from a person aged 18-60 years who received the Ad26.COV2.S COVID-19 vaccine or a placebo. The source was peripheral blood, collected in a trial of Ad26.COV2.S vaccine versus placebo. The chain was built from TRBV2 and TRBJ2-4; 7 central nucleotides agree with TRBD1. Here the CDR3 is given as CASSDLPTGDLRDIQYF. The nucleotide sequence reads as follows: TGTGCCAGCAGCGACCTCCCCACAGGGGACCTCAGGGACATTCAGTACTTC.